The 16 T cell receptor beta chains presented below share a single source sample, sequenced in a study of blood T cell repertoires in COVID-19. Clones were sequenced by immunoSEQ multiplex PCR, and TCRdb holds only the in-frame ones, with some missing. Among approximately 130,000 clones listed, under 90% were seen once. The sample was peripheral blood. These receptors originate from a woman aged 55-70 years with active or convalescent COVID-19.

This rearrangement joins TRBV19 to TRBJ1-5, with D possibly TRBD1 on 5 matching bases. CDR3 length: 15 amino acids. The germline CDR1 and CDR2 sequences are LNHDA and SQIVND (reference sequence). V lost 7 bases and J 2 bases, leaving 15 bases between the germline ends. CDR3: CASTLRQGGNQPQHF. CDR3 in DNA: TGTGCCAGTACCCTAAGGCAGGGTGGCAATCAGCCCCAGCATTTT.

V usage is TRBV5-4 and J usage is TRBJ2-3, with 13 nucleotides matching TRBD2. The V segment lost 4 bases and the J segment 2 bases; nucleotides outside the gene matches: 4. The CDR3 contains 16 residues. Germline CDR1 reads SGHNT; CDR2 reads YYREEE (reference sequence). The CDR3 DNA reads TGTGCCAGCAGCCTTGGACTAGCGGGGGACACAGATACGCAGTATTTT. It is translated as CASSLGLAGDTDTQYF.

This clone showed up just a few times. CDR3 coding DNA: TGTGCCAGTAGCTTCCCAGGGGGGGGCTACACCTTC. This translates into CASSFPGGGYTF. The chain carries TRBV19 and TRBJ1-2; 7 nucleotides agree with TRBD1. Trimming removed 6 bases from V and 8 bases from J; junction bases left unmatched: 6. Germline V gives CDR1 LNHDA, CDR2 SQIVND (reference sequence). The CDR3 length is 12 residues. Combining the CDR3 with reference TRBV19 and TRBJ1-2 gives the whole variable domain DGGITQSPKYLFRKEGQNVTLSCEQNLNHDAMYWYRQDPGQGLRLIYYSQIVNDFQKGDIAEGYSVSREKKESFPLTVTSAQKNPTAFYLCASSFPGGGYTFGSGTRLTVV.

The rearrangement uses TRBV5-1 and TRBJ1-3; no definite D call. Germline-derived CDR1 and CDR2 are SGHRS and YFSETQ. This CDR3 is built from 15 residues. The ends were cut back, 3 bases at V and 0 bases at J, with 10 bases in the middle. The CDR3 nucleotides read TGCGCCAGCAGCTCCGGCGGCCTCTCTGGAAACACCATATATTTT. Translating it yields CASSSGGLSGNTIYF.

This clone was observed a few times. The CDR3 region has the DNA TGCAGCGCCCAGGTGGGGGGGGCCACCTACGAGCAGTACTTC. This translates into CSAQVGGATYEQYF. This chain links TRBV29-1 with TRBJ2-7; a possible D gene is TRBD2 (7 bases). Germline V lookup: CDR1 SQVTM, CDR2 ANQGSEA. This CDR3 has 14 amino acids. V lost 7 bases, J lost 2 bases, and 18 bases lay in between.

The chain is built from TRBV5-1 and TRBJ2-1; D remains unclear. Germline values: CDR1 SGHRS, CDR2 YFSETQ. V was trimmed by 0 bases and J by 4 bases, leaving 14 bases between them. CDR3 size: 16 residues. CDR3 amino acids: CASSLGHLNLYNEQFF. CDR3 sequence (DNA): TGCGCCAGCAGCTTGGGACACCTCAACCTTTACAATGAGCAGTTCTTC.

The chain uses TRBV28 and TRBJ2-5, with 10 positions matching TRBD1. This CDR3 has 14 residues. J was trimmed by 6 bases and V by 7 bases; bases with no gene match: 8. Germline CDR1 and CDR2: MDHEN and SYDVKM. The CDR3 DNA sequence: TGTGCCAGCACCCTGACAGGGGGCAAGAAGACCCAGTACTTC. Translated, it gives CASTLTGGKKTQYF.

V is TRBV11-3 and J is TRBJ1-1; TRBD1 aligns across 8 bases. CDR1 SGHNT and CDR2 YENEEA come from the germline V gene. V trimming: 6 bases; J trimming: 3 bases; junction bases outside the gene matches: 9. This CDR3 comprises 15 residues. CDR3 bases: TGTGCCAGCAGGGTGGGGACAGGTGGGGACACTGAAGCTTTCTTT. This codes for CASRVGTGGDTEAFF.

This rearrangement joins TRBV6-5 to TRBJ2-1, with 12 bases fitting TRBD2. With V trimmed by 5 bases and J by 7 bases, 3 bases remained unmatched. The CDR3 sequence is 14 residues long. The V gene's germline CDR1 is MNHEY and CDR2 SVGAGI. CDR3 DNA sequence: TGTGCCAGCAGTCGACTAGCGGGAGAAAATGAGCAGTTCTTC. Protein: CASSRLAGENEQFF.

A word on this clone: An end of the junction does not agree with germline; a read error may underlie this. V usage is TRBV27 and J usage is TRBJ1-1; no firm D call. The CDR3 sequence is 14 residues long. The germline V gene encodes CDR1 MNHEY and CDR2 SMNVEV (reference sequence). The CDR3, as DNA: TGTGCCACCAGTTTGAGATTCATGAACACTGAAGCTTTCTTT. It translates to CATSLRFMNTEAFF.

The V and J genes are TRBV28 and TRBJ2-6; 12 nucleotides align to TRBD2. Germline trimming cut 5 bases from V and 0 bases from J; bases unmatched to any gene: 5. The CDR3 totals 18 residues. Germline V lookup: CDR1 MDHEN, CDR2 SYDVKM. Here the CDR3 reads CASSKPGLAGSGANVLTF. CDR3 nucleotide sequence: TGTGCCAGCAGTAAACCGGGACTAGCGGGCTCTGGGGCCAACGTCCTGACTTTC.

The chain carries TRBV27 and TRBJ2-3, with D hard to call. Trimming took off 5 bases at V and 11 bases at J, with 14 bases between the two ends. Germline V gives CDR1 MNHEY, CDR2 SMNVEV (reference sequence). CDR3 length: 12 residues. This CDR3 is CASSHDARWQYF. The CDR3 region has the DNA TGTGCCAGCAGTCATGATGCGAGATGGCAGTATTTT.

This clone showed up just a few times. This chain uses TRBV7-2 with TRBJ1-2; 9 bases agree with TRBD1. With V trimmed by 8 bases and J by 3 bases, 1 base remained unmatched. CDR3 length: 12 amino acids. Germline V gives CDR1 SGHTA, CDR2 FQGNSA. The CDR3 region is CASGQGHYGYTF. The CDR3 coding sequence is TGTGCCAGCGGACAGGGGCACTATGGCTACACCTTC.

This clone was recorded only once. This CDR3 is CASSRGSTDTQYF. The CDR3 coding sequence is TGTGCCAGCAGTCGGGGATCGACAGATACGCAGTATTTT. V gene TRBV9 combines with J gene TRBJ2-3, with D possibly matching TRBD2 (5 bases). CDR3 length: 13 amino acids. The germline V gene encodes CDR1 SGDLS and CDR2 YYNGEE. V shed 5 bases and J shed 3 bases, with 10 bases lying between them.

The chain employs TRBV7-2 and TRBJ2-1; maybe TRBD2 (5 bases). This CDR3 has 12 amino acids. CDR1 and CDR2 (germline): SGHTA, FQGNSA. Trimming pared 6 bases from V and 12 bases from J, leaving 15 bases between. The CDR3 loop reads CASSPTARGQFF. DNA of the CDR3: TGTGCCAGCAGTCCAACCGCTCGGGGGCAGTTCTTC.

The rearrangement joins TRBV4-1 to TRBJ2-1; TRBD2 is a possible D gene (5 bases). Trimming removed 0 bases from V and 0 bases from J, with 12 bases in between. Germline lookup yields CDR1 MGHRA and CDR2 YSYEKL. The CDR3 has 17 residues. The CDR3 nucleotides are TGCGCCAGCAGCCAAGATCAAAAGCGGAGCTCCTACAATGAGCAGTTCTTC. It encodes CASSQDQKRSSYNEQFF.